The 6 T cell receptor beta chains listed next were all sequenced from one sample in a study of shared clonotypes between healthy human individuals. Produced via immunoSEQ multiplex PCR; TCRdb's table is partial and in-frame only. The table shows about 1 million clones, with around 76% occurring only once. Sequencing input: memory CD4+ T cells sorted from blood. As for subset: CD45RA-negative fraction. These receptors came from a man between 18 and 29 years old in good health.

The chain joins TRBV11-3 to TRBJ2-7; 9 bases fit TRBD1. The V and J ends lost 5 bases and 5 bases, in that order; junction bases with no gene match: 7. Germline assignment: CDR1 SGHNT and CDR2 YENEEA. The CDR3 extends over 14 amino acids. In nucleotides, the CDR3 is TGTGCCAGCAGCCCGGGACAGGGAGGGAACGAGCAGTACTTC. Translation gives CASSPGQGGNEQYF.

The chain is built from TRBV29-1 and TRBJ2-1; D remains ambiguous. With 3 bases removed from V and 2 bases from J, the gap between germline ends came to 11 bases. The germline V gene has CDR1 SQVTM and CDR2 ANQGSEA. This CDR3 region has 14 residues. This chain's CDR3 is CSVEVREAYNEQFF. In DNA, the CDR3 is TGCAGCGTTGAGGTCCGTGAAGCCTACAATGAGCAGTTCTTC.

The CDR3 DNA reads as TGTGCCAGCTCACCACGACAGGCCTTACAAGAGACCCAGTACTTC. Translation: CASSPRQALQETQYF. J is TRBJ2-5 and V is TRBV18, with D perhaps matching TRBD1 (6 bases). The CDR3 runs to 15 residues. Trimming took 1 base from V and 2 from J, leaving 11 bases between them. Germline V gene data show CDR1 as KGHSH and CDR2 as LQKENI.

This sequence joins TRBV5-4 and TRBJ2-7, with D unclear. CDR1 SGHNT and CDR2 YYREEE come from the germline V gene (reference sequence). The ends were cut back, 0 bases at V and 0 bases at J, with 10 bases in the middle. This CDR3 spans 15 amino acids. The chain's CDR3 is CASSLEVWDSYEQYF. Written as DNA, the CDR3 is TGTGCCAGCAGCTTGGAAGTTTGGGACTCCTACGAGCAGTACTTC. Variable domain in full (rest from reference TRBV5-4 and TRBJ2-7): ETGVTQSPTHLIKTRGQQVTLRCSSQSGHNTVSWYQQALGQGPQFIFQYYREEENGRGNFPPRFSGLQFPNYSSELNVNALELDDSALYLCASSLEVWDSYEQYFGPGTRLTVT.

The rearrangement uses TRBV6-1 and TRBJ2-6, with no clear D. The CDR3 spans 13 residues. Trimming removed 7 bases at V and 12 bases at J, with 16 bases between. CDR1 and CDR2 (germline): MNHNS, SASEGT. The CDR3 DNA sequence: TGTGCCAGCAATCGGCTCCTCGCAAGCGTCCTGACTTTC. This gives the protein CASNRLLASVLTF.

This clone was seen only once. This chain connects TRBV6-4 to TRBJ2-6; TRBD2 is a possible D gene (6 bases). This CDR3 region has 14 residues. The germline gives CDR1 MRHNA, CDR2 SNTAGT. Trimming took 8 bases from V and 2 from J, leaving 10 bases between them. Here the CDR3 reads CASSREAGANVLTF. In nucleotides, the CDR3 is TGTGCCAGCTCAAGGGAGGCTGGGGCCAACGTCCTGACTTTC.